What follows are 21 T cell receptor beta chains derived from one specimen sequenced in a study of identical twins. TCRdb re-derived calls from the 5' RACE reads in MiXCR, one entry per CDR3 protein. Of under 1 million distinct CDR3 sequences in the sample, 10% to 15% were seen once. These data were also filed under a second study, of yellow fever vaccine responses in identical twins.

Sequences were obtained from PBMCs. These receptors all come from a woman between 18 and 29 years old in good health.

The CDR3 DNA sequence: TGTGCCAGCAGTTACCCCGGTTGGAGCAATCAGCCCCAGCATTTT. This translates into CASSYPGWSNQPQHF. The J gene is TRBJ1-5, the V gene TRBV6-2 or TRBV6-3; D uncertain. The CDR3 sequence is 15 residues long. Germline assignment: CDR1 MNHEY and CDR2 SVGEGT. V was cut by 2 bases and J by 1 base, with 9 bases left in between.

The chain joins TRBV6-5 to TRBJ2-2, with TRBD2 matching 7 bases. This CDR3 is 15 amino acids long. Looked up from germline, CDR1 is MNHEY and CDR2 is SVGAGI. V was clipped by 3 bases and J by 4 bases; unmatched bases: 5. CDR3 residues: CASSYMGGSTGELFF. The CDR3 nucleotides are TGTGCCAGCAGTTATATGGGGGGGAGCACCGGGGAGCTGTTTTTT.

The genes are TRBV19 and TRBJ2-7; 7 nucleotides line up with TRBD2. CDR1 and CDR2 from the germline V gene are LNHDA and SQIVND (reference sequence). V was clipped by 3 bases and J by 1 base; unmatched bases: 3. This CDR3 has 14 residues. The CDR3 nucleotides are TGTGCCAGTAGTATTCGGGGGGATTCCTACGAGCAGTACTTC. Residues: CASSIRGDSYEQYF.

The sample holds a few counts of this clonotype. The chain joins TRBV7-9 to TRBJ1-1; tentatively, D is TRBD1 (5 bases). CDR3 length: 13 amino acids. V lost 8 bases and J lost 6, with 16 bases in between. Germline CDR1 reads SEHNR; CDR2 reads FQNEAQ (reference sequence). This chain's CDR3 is CASSWGGQPEAFF. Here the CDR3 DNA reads TGTGCCAGCTCATGGGGCGGGCAGCCTGAAGCTTTCTTT. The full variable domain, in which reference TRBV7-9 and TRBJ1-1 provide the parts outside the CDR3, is DTGVSQNPRHKITKRGQNVTFRCDPISEHNRLYWYRQTLGQGPEFLTYFQNEAQLEKSRLLSDRFSAERPKGSFSTLEIQRTEQGDSAMYLCASSWGGQPEAFFGQGTRLTVV.

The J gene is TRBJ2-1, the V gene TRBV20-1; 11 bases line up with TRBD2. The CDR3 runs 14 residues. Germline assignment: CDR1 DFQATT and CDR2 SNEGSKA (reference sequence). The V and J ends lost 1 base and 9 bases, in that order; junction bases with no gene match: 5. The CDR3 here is CSARAIAGGREQFF. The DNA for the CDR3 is TGCAGTGCTAGAGCAATAGCGGGGGGGCGTGAGCAGTTCTTC.

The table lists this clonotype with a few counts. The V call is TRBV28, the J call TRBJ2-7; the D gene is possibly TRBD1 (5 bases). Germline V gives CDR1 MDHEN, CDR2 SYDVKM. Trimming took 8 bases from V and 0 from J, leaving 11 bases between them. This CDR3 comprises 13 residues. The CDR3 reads CASALTVSYEQYF. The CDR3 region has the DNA TGTGCCAGCGCCCTGACAGTCTCCTACGAGCAGTACTTC.

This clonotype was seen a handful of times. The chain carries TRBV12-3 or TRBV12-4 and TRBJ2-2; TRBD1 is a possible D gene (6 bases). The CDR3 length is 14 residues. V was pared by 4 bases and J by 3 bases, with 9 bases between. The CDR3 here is CASSSGVYTGELFF. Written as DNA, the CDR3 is TGTGCCAGCAGTTCAGGGGTTTACACCGGGGAGCTGTTTTTT.

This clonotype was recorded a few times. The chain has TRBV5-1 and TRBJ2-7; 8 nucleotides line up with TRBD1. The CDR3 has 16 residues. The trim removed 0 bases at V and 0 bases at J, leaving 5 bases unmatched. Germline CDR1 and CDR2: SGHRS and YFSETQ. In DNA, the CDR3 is TGCGCCAGCAGCTTGGGTGTGACAGGGGTCTCCTACGAGCAGTACTTC. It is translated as CASSLGVTGVSYEQYF.

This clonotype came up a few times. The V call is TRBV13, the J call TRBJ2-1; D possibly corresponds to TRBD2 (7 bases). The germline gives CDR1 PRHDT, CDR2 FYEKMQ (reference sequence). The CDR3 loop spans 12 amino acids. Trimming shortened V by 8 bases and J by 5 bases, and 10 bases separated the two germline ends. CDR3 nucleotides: TGTGCCAGCGAGCGGGACAACAATGAGCAGTTCTTC. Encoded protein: CASERDNNEQFF.

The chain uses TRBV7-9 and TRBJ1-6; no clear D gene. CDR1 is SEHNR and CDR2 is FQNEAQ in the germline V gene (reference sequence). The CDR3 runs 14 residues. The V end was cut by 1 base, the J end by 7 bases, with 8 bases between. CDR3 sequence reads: CASSLEAANSPLHF. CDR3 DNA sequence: TGTGCCAGCAGCTTAGAGGCGGCCAATTCACCCCTCCACTTT.

The CDR3 loop is CASSAGTGDETQYF. CDR3 DNA: TGCGCCAGCAGCGCCGGGACAGGAGACGAGACCCAGTACTTC. The V call is TRBV5-1, the J call TRBJ2-5; 8 bases align to TRBD1. V shed 4 bases and J 5 bases; nucleotides not matched to a gene: 7. This CDR3 contains 14 residues. Germline CDR1 reads SGHRS; CDR2 reads YFSETQ.

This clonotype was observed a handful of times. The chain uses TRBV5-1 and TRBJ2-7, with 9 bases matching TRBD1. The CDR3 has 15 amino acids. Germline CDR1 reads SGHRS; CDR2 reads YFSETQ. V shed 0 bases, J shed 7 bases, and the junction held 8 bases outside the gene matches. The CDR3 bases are TGCGCCAGCAGCTTGGGGGGGACAGGGTCCTGGGAGCAGTACTTC. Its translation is CASSLGGTGSWEQYF.

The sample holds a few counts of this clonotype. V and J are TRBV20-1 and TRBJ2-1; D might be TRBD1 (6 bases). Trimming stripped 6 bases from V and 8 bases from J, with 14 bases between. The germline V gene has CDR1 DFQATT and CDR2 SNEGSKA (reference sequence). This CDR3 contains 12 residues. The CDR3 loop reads CSANLRGDEQFF. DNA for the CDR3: TGCAGTGCAAACCTCAGGGGCGATGAGCAGTTCTTC.

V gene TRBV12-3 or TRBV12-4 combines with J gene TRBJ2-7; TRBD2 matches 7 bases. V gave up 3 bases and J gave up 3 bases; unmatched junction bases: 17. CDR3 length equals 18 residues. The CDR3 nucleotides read TGTGCCAGCAGTTTGATTGGGATTTGGGAGGGCCTCGACTACGAGCAGTACTTC. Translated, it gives CASSLIGIWEGLDYEQYF.

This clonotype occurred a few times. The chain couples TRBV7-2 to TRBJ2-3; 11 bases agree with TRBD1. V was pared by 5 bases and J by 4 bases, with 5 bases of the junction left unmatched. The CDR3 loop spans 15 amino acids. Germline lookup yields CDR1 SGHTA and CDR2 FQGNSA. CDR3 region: CASSMDRGRPDTQYF. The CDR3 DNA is TGTGCCAGCAGCATGGACAGGGGGCGCCCAGATACGCAGTATTTT.

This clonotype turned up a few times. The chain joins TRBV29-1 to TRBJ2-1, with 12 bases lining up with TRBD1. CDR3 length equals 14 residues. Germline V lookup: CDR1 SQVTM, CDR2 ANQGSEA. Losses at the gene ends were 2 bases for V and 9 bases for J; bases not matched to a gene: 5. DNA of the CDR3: TGCAGCGTTGAAACGGGACAGGGGGCTGTTGAGCAGTTCTTC. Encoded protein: CSVETGQGAVEQFF.

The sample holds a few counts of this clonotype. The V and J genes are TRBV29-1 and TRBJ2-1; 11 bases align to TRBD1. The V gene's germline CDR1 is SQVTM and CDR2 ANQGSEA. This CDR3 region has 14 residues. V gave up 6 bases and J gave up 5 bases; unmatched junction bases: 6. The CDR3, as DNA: TGCAGCGTCCGCGGACAGGGGGCTCACAATGAGCAGTTCTTC. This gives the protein CSVRGQGAHNEQFF.

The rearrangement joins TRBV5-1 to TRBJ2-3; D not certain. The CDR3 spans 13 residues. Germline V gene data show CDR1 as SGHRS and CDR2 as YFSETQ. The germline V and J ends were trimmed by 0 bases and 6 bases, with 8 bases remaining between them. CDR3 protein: CASSLGPWDTQYF. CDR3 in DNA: TGCGCCAGCAGCTTGGGGCCATGGGATACGCAGTATTTT.

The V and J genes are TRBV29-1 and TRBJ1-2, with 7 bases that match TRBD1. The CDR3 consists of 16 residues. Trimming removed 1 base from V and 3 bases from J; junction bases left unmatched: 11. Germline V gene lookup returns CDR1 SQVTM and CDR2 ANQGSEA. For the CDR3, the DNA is TGCAGCGTTGAAGTACCACAGGGGAGGTTAGACTATGGCTACACCTTC. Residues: CSVEVPQGRLDYGYTF.

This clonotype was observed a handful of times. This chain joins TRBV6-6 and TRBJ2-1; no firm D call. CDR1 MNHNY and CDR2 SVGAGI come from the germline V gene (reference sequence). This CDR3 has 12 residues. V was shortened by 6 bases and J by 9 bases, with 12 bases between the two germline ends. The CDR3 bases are TGTGCCAGCAGGGCCGCCAATTCTGAGCAGTTCTTC. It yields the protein CASRAANSEQFF.

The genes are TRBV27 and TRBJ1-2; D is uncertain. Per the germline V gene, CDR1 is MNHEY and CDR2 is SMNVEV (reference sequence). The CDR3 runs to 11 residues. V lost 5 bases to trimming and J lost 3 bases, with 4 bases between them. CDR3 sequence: CASSPHYGYTF. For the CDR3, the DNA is TGTGCCAGCAGTCCTCACTATGGCTACACCTTC.